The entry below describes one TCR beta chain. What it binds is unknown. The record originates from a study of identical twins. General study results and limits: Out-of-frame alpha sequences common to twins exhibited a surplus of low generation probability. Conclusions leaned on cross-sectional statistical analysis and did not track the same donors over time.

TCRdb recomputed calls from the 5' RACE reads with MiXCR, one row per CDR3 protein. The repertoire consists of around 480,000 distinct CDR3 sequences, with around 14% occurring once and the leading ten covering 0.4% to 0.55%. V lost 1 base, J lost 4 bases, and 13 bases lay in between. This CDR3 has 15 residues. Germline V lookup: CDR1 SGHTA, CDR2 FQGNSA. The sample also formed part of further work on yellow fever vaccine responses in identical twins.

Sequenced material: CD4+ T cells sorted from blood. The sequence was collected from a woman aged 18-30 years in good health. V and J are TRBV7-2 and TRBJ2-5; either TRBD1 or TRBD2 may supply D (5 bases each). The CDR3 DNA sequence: TGTGCCAGCAGCTTAGGGGGGTCCGTCCGAGAGACCCAGTACTTC. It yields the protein CASSLGGSVRETQYF.